The present T cell receptor beta chain was sequenced within a study of cytomegalovirus exposure and HLA in healthy donors. Vbeta (60) and Jbeta (13) primers were used in the PCR. Libraries were prepared by immunoSEQ multiplex PCR; TCRdb keeps only in-frame clonotypes and omits some of them. The sample has approximately 190,000 clones; approximately 80% are singletons. CDR3 length equals 15 residues. Germline V gives CDR1 SGHNT, CDR2 YYREEE (reference sequence). The ends lost 0 bases at V and 7 bases at J; junction bases unmatched: 7. About this clone: The target antigen is unknown.

Findings and limits, study-wide: Information on immune exposure was restricted to one variable (CMV serostatus).

J is TRBJ2-1 and V is TRBV5-4, with 7 bases fitting TRBD2. The TCR sequence derives from a woman in her late teens or twenties in good health and CMV-seropositive. Material: PBMCs. The CDR3 region is CASSLDGGKWNEQFF. The DNA for the CDR3 is TGTGCCAGCAGCTTGGACGGGGGGAAGTGGAATGAGCAGTTCTTC.